A single sample is the source of the 24 T cell receptor beta chains below, sequenced in a study of blood T cell repertoires in COVID-19. TCRdb's table, derived via immunoSEQ multiplex PCR, lists solely in-frame clones and lacks some. The sample lists about 120,000 clones; around four fifths were seen once. Sequenced input: peripheral blood. Receptors originate from a woman in her thirties or forties with acute or convalescent COVID-19.

J is TRBJ2-7 and V is TRBV4-3; 11 bases line up with TRBD2. The ends lost 0 bases at V and 4 bases at J; junction bases unmatched: 5. The CDR3 runs 16 residues. Per germline, CDR1 LGHNA and CDR2 YSLEER. CDR3 sequence reads: CASSQDRLAGGYEQYF. CDR3 bases: TGCGCCAGCAGCCAAGATCGGCTAGCGGGGGGTTACGAGCAGTACTTC.

The chain recombines TRBV5-1 with TRBJ1-2; 8 bases are shared with TRBD1. The V gene end was trimmed by 4 bases and the J gene end by 8 bases; junction bases not matched to a gene: 4. The CDR3 spans 12 residues. Looked up from germline, CDR1 is SGHRS and CDR2 is YFSETQ. CDR3 in amino acids: CASSVRDRGYTF. For the CDR3, the DNA is TGCGCCAGCAGCGTCCGGGACAGGGGCTACACCTTC. The variable domain in full, completed from reference TRBV5-1 and TRBJ1-2, reads KAGVTQTPRYLIKTRGQQVTLSCSPISGHRSVSWYQQTPGQGLQFLFEYFSETQRNKGNFPGRFSGRQFSNSRSEMNVSTLELGDSALYLCASSVRDRGYTFGSGTRLTVV.

The gene calls are TRBV7-9 and TRBJ1-5; 7 bases line up with TRBD1. The CDR3 loop spans 15 amino acids. Germline lookup yields CDR1 SEHNR and CDR2 FQNEAQ (reference sequence). V shed 5 bases and J 5 bases; nucleotides not matched to a gene: 9. Written as DNA, the CDR3 is TGTGCCAGCAGCACCCAGAGACAGGGATATCAGCCCCAGCATTTT. Encoded protein: CASSTQRQGYQPQHF.

V and J are TRBV27 and TRBJ2-5; D might be TRBD2 (5 bases). Germline values: CDR1 MNHEY, CDR2 SMNVEV (reference sequence). V was pared by 8 bases and J by 9 bases, with 10 bases between. The CDR3 runs 10 residues. The DNA of the CDR3 is TGTGCCAGCTTCCGGGATGCCCAGTACTTC. Protein sequence: CASFRDAQYF.

V is TRBV14 and J is TRBJ2-4, with D possibly TRBD1 on 6 matching bases. In germline, CDR1 is SGHDN, CDR2 FVKESK. CDR3 length equals 14 residues. Trimming stripped 6 bases from V and 3 bases from J, with 12 bases between. CDR3 coding DNA: TGTGCCAGCAGAAAAACAGGGAGCAAAAACATTCAGTACTTC. This encodes CASRKTGSKNIQYF.

Written as DNA, the CDR3 is TGTGCCAGCAGCGTTGGACTAGCGGGGGCAAATGAGCAGTTCTTC. Translated: CASSVGLAGANEQFF. The V and J genes are TRBV9 and TRBJ2-1; 13 bases agree with TRBD2. This CDR3 is 15 amino acids long. The J segment lost 7 bases and the V segment lost 2 bases, leaving 3 bases of the junction unmatched. Germline V gene lookup returns CDR1 SGDLS and CDR2 YYNGEE.

This chain joins TRBV5-1 and TRBJ1-3; D unresolved. The CDR3 runs 14 residues. CDR1 is SGHRS, CDR2 YFSETQ, per germline. Trimming cost V 4 bases and J 1 base, with 9 bases left between them. As DNA, the CDR3 is TGCGCCAGCAGCCCGTCTCGTTCTGGAAACACCATATATTTT. Its translation: CASSPSRSGNTIYF.

The CDR3 region has the DNA TGTGCCAGCAGTTACCTCGACAGCCAAGAGACCCAGTACTTC. Translated: CASSYLDSQETQYF. The J gene is TRBJ2-5, the V gene TRBV6-2 or TRBV6-3; perhaps TRBD1 as D (5 bases). With 2 bases removed from V and 1 base from J, the gap between germline ends came to 8 bases. Germline CDR1 and CDR2: MNHEY and SVGEGT. The CDR3 sequence is 14 residues long.

The CDR3 loop reads CATQGPGGSYEQYF. CDR3 nucleotide sequence: TGTGCCACCCAAGGTCCAGGGGGCTCCTACGAGCAGTACTTC. V and J are TRBV19 and TRBJ2-7, with 7 bases identical to TRBD1. Germline CDR1 LNHDA, CDR2 SQIVND (reference sequence). The CDR3 contains 14 residues. V was clipped by 10 bases and J by 0 bases; unmatched bases: 9.

As concerns this clone: The junction shows a germline mismatch at one end, possibly a read error. The chain couples TRBV4-2 to TRBJ1-6, with D unresolved. CDR1 and CDR2 from the germline V gene are LGHNA and YNFKEQ. The CDR3 length is 15 residues. CDR3 sequence reads: CASSQETQWDSPLHF. CDR3 DNA: TGTGCCAGCAGTCAAGAAACACAGTGGGATTCACCCCTCCACTTT.

The chain employs TRBV19 and TRBJ1-5, with D possibly TRBD1 on 6 matching bases. Trimming stripped 4 bases from V and 9 bases from J, with 25 bases between. Per the germline V gene, CDR1 is LNHDA and CDR2 is SQIVND (reference sequence). The CDR3 has 17 amino acids. The CDR3 loop is CASSSVENRVAPGPQHF. In DNA, the CDR3 is TGTGCCAGTAGTAGCGTGGAGAACAGGGTGGCCCCGGGGCCCCAGCATTTT.

This sequence joins TRBV4-3 and TRBJ1-1; 12 bases fit TRBD1. V trimming: 3 bases; J trimming: 11 bases; junction bases outside the gene matches: 10. This CDR3 has 15 residues. Germline values: CDR1 LGHNA, CDR2 YSLEER. CDR3 coding DNA: TGCGCCAGCAGCCATGCCGGGACAGGGGGCAGGAGGGCTTTCTTT. Translation: CASSHAGTGGRRAFF.

This rearrangement joins TRBV12-5 to TRBJ1-3, with D perhaps TRBD1 (6 bases). There are 16 residues in the CDR3. Trimming left V 6 bases short and J 0 bases short, with 15 bases between. CDR1 is LGHNT and CDR2 is FRNRAP in the germline V gene. In nucleotides, the CDR3 is TGTGCTAGTGGCCGGGACACAATTTTCTCTGGAAACACCATATATTTT. Its translation: CASGRDTIFSGNTIYF.

This clone was observed a few times. This chain joins TRBV6-5 and TRBJ2-7, with 12 bases aligning to TRBD1. V gave up 4 bases and J gave up 5 bases; unmatched junction bases: 6. From germline, CDR1 is MNHEY and CDR2 SVGAGI. The CDR3 runs to 15 residues. CDR3 region: CASSSGDRGRDEQYF. The CDR3 nucleotides are TGTGCCAGCAGTTCGGGGGACAGGGGGCGGGACGAGCAGTACTTC.

The chain carries TRBV24-1 and TRBJ2-3; 12 bases are shared with TRBD2. With V trimmed by 4 bases and J by 5 bases, 6 bases remained unmatched. This CDR3 has 16 amino acids. The germline V gene has CDR1 KGHDR and CDR2 SFDVKD. The CDR3, as DNA: TGTGCCACCAGTGACCCTCTAGCGGGGGGGCGAGATACGCAGTATTTT. The encoded protein is CATSDPLAGGRDTQYF.

The rearrangement uses TRBV6-5 and TRBJ2-2, with TRBD1 as a possible D gene (6 bases). This CDR3 spans 14 amino acids. Germline V gives CDR1 MNHEY, CDR2 SVGAGI. The V end lost 6 bases, the J end lost 1 base, and 9 bases lay between the germline ends. In DNA form, the CDR3 reads TGTGCCAGCAGAATAGGGGGGAACACCGGGGAGCTGTTTTTT. Translating gives CASRIGGNTGELFF.

The chain employs TRBV2 and TRBJ1-1, with 7 bases lining up with TRBD1. This CDR3 has 12 residues. Germline V gene data show CDR1 as SNHLY and CDR2 as FYNNEI. V gave up 6 bases and J gave up 4 bases; unmatched junction bases: 2. The CDR3 DNA sequence: TGTGCCAGCAGGGGACAGACCACTGAAGCTTTCTTT. Translated: CASRGQTTEAFF.

The chain has TRBV5-1 and TRBJ2-1, with unresolved D. CDR3 length equals 13 residues. Trimming stripped 0 bases from V and 7 bases from J, with 8 bases between. Germline CDR1 reads SGHRS; CDR2 reads YFSETQ. The CDR3 DNA follows: TGCGCCAGCAGCTTGGATCCCGGGAATGAGCAGTTCTTC. Translating it yields CASSLDPGNEQFF.

The genes are TRBV7-2 and TRBJ1-2; 8 bases match TRBD1. This CDR3 has 17 amino acids. Germline trimming cut 4 bases from V and 6 bases from J; bases unmatched to any gene: 16. Germline V gene data show CDR1 as SGHTA and CDR2 as FQGNSA. This CDR3 reads CASSSAVTEDRVDGYTF. The CDR3 DNA reads as TGTGCCAGCAGCTCCGCCGTGACTGAGGACAGGGTAGATGGCTACACCTTC.

V gene TRBV4-2 combines with J gene TRBJ1-3; 10 bases fit TRBD1. This CDR3 spans 16 amino acids. The V gene's germline CDR1 is LGHNA and CDR2 YNFKEQ. Trimming removed 4 bases from V and 6 bases from J; junction bases left unmatched: 9. The CDR3, as DNA: TGTGCCAGCAGCCCCTCGGCGACAGGGGGCGCAAACACCATATATTTT. It specifies CASSPSATGGANTIYF.

The V call is TRBV4-2, the J call TRBJ1-3; 9 bases are a match to TRBD1. Per the germline V gene, CDR1 is LGHNA and CDR2 is YNFKEQ. V lost 2 bases and J lost 0; bases outside the gene matches: 5. The CDR3 contains 17 residues. The CDR3 nucleotides are TGTGCCAGCAGCCAAAGGACAGGGGCCGACTCTGGAAACACCATATATTTT. Translated, it gives CASSQRTGADSGNTIYF.

This chain joins TRBV6-5 and TRBJ2-1, with D possibly matching TRBD2 (6 bases). Between the trimmed V and J ends, which lost 5 bases and 6 bases, there was a span of 14 bases. Germline V gene lookup returns CDR1 MNHEY and CDR2 SVGAGI. This CDR3 contains 14 residues. CDR3 nucleotides: TGTGCCAGCAGTCCGGGACTCTTACGCAATGAGCAGTTCTTC. Its translation: CASSPGLLRNEQFF.

The chain joins TRBV19 to TRBJ1-4; D unresolved. This CDR3 has 14 amino acids. Germline CDR1 LNHDA, CDR2 SQIVND (reference sequence). The V end was cut by 4 bases, the J end by 7 bases, with 13 bases between. The CDR3 loop is CASSNQWAPEKLFF. CDR3 in DNA: TGTGCCAGTAGTAACCAGTGGGCCCCTGAAAAACTGTTTTTT.

The V call is TRBV6-1, the J call TRBJ1-6; D not certain. The length of the CDR3 is 12 residues. From germline, CDR1 is MNHNS and CDR2 SASEGT. Trimming took 1 base from V and 10 from J, leaving 5 bases between them. CDR3 loop: CASSEGQSPLHF. CDR3 DNA sequence: TGTGCCAGCAGTGAAGGTCAGTCACCCCTCCACTTT.